This entry lists 2 T cell receptor beta chains sequenced from one sample in a study of T cells after yellow fever vaccination. One entry per CDR3 protein results from TCRdb running MiXCR on the 5' RACE reads. The sample holds 450,000 to 650,000 distinct CDR3 sequences, 21% seen once. The source material was PBMCs, sampled approximately 22 days after the first yellow fever vaccination. The receptors shown here come from a man in his late teens or twenties who received the YFV17D yellow fever vaccine.

The chain has TRBV5-5 and TRBJ2-7; the match to TRBD2 covers 7 bases. This CDR3 contains 16 residues. In germline, CDR1 is SGHKS, CDR2 YYEKEE (reference sequence). The trim removed 3 bases at V and 1 base at J, leaving 10 bases unmatched. CDR3 nucleotide sequence: TGTGCCAGCAGCTCGAGGTACGACGGGGGGTCCTACGAGCAGTACGTC. As protein: CASSSRYDGGSYEQYV.

This clonotype was observed a few times. The chain's CDR3 is CASSDTAGASGAETQYF. Written as DNA, the CDR3 is TGTGCCAGCAGCGACACGGCAGGGGCTAGTGGGGCCGAGACCCAGTACTTC. V and J are TRBV9 and TRBJ2-5, with D possibly matching TRBD1 (6 bases). CDR1 is SGDLS and CDR2 is YYNGEE in the germline V gene. Trimming removed 3 bases at V and 5 bases at J, with 23 bases between. CDR3 length: 17 amino acids.